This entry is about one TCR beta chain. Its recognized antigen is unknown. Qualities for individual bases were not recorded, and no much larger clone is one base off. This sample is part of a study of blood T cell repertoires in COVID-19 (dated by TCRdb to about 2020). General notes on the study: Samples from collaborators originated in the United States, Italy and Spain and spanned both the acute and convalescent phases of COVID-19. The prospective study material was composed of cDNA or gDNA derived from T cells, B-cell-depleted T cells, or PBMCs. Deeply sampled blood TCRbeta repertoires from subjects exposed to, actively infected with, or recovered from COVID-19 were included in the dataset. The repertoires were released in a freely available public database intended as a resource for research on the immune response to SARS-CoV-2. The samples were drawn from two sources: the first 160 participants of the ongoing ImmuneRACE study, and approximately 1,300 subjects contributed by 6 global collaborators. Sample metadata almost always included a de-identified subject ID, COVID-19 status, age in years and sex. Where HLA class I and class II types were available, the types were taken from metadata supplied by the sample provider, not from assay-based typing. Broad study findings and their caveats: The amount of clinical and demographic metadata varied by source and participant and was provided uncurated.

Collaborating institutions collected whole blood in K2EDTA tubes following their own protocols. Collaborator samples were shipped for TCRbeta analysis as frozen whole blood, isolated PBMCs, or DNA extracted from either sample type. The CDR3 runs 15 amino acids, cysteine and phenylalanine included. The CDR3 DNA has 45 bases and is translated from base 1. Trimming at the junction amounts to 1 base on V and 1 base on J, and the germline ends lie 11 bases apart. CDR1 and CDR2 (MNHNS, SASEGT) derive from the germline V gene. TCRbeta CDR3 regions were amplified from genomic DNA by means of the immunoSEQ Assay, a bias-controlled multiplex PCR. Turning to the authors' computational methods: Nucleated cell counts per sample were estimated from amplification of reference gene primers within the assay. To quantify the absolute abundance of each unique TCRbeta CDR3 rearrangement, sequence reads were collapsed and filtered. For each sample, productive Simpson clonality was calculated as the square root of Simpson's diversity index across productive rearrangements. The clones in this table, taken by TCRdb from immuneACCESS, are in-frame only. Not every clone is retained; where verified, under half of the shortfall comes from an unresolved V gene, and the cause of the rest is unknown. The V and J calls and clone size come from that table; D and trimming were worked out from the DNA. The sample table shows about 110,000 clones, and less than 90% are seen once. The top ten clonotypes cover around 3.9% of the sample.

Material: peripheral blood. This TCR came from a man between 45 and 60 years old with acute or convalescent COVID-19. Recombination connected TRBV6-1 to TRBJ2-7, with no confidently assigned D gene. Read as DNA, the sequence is TGTGCCAGCAGTGAAGAATATAACGGTTCCTACGAGCAGTACTTC. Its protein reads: CASSEEYNGSYEQYF.